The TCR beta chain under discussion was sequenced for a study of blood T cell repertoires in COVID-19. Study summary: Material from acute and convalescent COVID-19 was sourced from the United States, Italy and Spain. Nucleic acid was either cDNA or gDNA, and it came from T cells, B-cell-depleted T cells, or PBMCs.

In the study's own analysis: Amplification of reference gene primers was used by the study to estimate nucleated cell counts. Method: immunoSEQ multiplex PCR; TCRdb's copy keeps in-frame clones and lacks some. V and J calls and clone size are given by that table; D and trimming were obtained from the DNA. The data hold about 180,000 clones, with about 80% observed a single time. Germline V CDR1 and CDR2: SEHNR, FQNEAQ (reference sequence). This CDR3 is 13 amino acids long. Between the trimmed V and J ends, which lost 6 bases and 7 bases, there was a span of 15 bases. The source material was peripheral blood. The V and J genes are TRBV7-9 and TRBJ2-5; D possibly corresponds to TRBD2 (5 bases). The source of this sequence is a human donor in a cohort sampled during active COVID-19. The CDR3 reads CASSSDYGGTQYF. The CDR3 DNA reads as TGTGCCAGCAGTTCAGACTATGGAGGGACCCAGTACTTC.